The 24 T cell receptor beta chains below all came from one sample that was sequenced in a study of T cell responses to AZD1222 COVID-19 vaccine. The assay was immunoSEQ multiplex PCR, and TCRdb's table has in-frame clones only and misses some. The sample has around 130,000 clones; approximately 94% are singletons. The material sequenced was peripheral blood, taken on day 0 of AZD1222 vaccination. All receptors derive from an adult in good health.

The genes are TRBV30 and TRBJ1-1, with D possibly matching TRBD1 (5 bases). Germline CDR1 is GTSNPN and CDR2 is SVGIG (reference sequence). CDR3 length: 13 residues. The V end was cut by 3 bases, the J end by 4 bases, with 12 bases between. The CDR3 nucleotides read TGTGCCTGGAGGCCCGTGGGGGGCACTGAAGCTTTCTTT. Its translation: CAWRPVGGTEAFF.

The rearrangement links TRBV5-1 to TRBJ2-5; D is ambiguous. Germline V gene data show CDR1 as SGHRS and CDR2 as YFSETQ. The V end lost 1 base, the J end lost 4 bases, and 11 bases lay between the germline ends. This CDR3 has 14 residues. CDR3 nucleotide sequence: TGCGCCAGCAGCTTGAAGTTGGGTCGAGAGACCCAGTACTTC. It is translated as CASSLKLGRETQYF.

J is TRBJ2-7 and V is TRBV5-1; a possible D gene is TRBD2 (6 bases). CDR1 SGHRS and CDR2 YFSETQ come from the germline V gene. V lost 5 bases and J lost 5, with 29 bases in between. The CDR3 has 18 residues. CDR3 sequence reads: CASRSERMGLPRPHEQYF. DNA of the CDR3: TGCGCCAGCAGATCCGAGCGGATGGGACTTCCACGCCCCCACGAGCAGTACTTC.

CDR3 DNA sequence: TGTGCCAGCAGTTACGGGCAGGGGGCTAAAGCTTTCTTT. Translating gives CASSYGQGAKAFF. The gene calls are TRBV6-5 and TRBJ1-1, with 8 bases lining up with TRBD1. CDR1 is MNHEY and CDR2 is SVGAGI in the germline V gene. Germline trimming cut 2 bases from V and 9 bases from J; bases unmatched to any gene: 5. This CDR3 is 13 amino acids long.

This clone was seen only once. The CDR3 spells CSGGTPGNEQFF. DNA for the CDR3: TGCAGCGGGGGGACACCCGGGAATGAGCAGTTCTTC. The V and J genes are TRBV29-1 and TRBJ2-1; D might be TRBD1 (6 bases). CDR3 length: 12 residues. Germline lookup yields CDR1 SQVTM and CDR2 ANQGSEA. V gave up 7 bases and J gave up 7 bases, with 14 bases separating them.

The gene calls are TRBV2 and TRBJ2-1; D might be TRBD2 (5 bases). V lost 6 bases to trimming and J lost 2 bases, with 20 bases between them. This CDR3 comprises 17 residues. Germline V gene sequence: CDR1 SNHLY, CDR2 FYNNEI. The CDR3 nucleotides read TGTGCCAGCAGCACCCATGGGAGCGGAGGAACCTACAATGAGCAGTTCTTC. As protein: CASSTHGSGGTYNEQFF.

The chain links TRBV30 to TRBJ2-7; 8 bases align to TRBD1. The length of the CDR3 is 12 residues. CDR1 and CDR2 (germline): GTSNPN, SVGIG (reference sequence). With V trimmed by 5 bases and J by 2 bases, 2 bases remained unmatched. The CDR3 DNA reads TGTGCCTGGGGACAGGGCCCCTACGAGCAGTACTTC. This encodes CAWGQGPYEQYF.

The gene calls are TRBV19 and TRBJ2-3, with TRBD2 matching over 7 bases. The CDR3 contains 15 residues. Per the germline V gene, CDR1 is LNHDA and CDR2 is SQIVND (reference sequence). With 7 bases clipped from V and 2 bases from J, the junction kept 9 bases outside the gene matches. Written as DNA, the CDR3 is TGTGCCAGTATTCTTTCCAGCGGGACCACAGATACGCAGTATTTT. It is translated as CASILSSGTTDTQYF.

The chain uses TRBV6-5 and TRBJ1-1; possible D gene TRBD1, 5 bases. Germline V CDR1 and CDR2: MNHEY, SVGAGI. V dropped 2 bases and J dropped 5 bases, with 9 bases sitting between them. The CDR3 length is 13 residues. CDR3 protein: CASSYTGGTEAFF. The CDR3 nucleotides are TGTGCCAGCAGTTACACCGGGGGAACTGAAGCTTTCTTT.

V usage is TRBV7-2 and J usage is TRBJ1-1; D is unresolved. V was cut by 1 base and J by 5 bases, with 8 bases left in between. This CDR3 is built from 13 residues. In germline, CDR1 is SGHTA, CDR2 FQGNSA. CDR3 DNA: TGTGCCAGCAGCTTAGTGGCGGGTACTGAAGCTTTCTTT. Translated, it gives CASSLVAGTEAFF.

CDR3 amino acids: CASSKVLPYGYTF. CDR3 sequence (DNA): TGTGCCAGCAGCAAGGTCCTCCCCTATGGCTACACCTTC. The rearrangement links TRBV21-1 to TRBJ1-2. TRBV21-1 is listed as a pseudogene. CDR3 length equals 13 residues.

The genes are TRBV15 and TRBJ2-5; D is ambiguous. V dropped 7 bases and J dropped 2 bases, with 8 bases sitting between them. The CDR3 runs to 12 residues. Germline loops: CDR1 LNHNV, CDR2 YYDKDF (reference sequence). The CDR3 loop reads CATKNRQETQYF. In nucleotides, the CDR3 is TGTGCCACCAAGAACAGACAAGAGACCCAGTACTTC.

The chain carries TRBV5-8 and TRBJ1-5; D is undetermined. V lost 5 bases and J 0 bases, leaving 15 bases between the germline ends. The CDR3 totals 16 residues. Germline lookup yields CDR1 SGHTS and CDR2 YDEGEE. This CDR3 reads CASSQPLWDSNQPQHF. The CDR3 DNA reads TGTGCCAGCAGTCAACCACTCTGGGATAGCAATCAGCCCCAGCATTTT.

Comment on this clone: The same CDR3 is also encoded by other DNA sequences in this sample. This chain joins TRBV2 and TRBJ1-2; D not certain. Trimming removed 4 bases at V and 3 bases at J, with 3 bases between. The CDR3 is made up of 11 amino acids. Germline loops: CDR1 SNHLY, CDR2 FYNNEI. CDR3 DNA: TGTGCCAGCAGTGGTTACTATGGCTACACCTTC. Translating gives CASSGYYGYTF.

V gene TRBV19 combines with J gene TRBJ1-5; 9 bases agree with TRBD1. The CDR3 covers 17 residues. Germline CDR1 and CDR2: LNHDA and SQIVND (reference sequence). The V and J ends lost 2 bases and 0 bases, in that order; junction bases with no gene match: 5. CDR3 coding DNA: TGTGCCAGTAGTATAAGACAGGGGGAAGATAGCAATCAGCCCCAGCATTTT. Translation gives CASSIRQGEDSNQPQHF.

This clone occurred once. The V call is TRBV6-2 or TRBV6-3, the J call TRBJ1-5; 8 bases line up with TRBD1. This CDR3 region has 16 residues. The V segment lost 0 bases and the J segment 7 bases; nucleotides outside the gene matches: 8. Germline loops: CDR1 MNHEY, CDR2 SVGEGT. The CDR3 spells CASSYSNPGGQQPQHF. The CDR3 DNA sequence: TGTGCCAGCAGTTACTCCAACCCAGGGGGCCAGCAGCCCCAGCATTTT.

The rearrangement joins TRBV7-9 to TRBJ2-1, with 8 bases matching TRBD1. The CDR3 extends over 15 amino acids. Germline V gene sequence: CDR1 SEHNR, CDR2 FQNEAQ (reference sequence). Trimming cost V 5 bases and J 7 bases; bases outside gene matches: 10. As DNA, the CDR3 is TGTGCCAGCAGCAACAGGGACAGGTTATGGAATGAGCAGTTCTTC. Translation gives CASSNRDRLWNEQFF.

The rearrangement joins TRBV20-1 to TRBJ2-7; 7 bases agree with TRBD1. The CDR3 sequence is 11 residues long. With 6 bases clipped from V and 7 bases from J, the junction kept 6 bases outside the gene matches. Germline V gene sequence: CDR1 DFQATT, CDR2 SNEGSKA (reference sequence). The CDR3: CSASRGWEQYF. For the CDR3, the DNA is TGCAGTGCGAGCAGGGGGTGGGAGCAGTACTTC.

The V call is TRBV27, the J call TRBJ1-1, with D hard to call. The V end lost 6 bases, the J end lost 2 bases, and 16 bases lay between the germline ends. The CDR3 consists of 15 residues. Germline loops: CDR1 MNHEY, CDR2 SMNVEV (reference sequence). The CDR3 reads CASRINSWANTEAFF. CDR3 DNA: TGTGCCAGCAGAATAAATTCCTGGGCCAACACTGAAGCTTTCTTT.

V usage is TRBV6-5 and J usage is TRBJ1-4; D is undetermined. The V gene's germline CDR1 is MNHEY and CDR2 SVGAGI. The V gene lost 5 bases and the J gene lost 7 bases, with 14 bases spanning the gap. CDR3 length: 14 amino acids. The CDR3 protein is CASSRTIYGEKLFF. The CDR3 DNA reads TGTGCCAGCAGTCGGACGATTTACGGTGAAAAACTGTTTTTT.

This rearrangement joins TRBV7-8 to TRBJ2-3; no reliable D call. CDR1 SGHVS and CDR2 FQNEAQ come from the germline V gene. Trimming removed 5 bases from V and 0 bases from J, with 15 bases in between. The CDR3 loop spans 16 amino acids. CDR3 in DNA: TGTGCCAGCAGCCTTAGCACCGGGCCTAGCACAGATACGCAGTATTTT. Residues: CASSLSTGPSTDTQYF.

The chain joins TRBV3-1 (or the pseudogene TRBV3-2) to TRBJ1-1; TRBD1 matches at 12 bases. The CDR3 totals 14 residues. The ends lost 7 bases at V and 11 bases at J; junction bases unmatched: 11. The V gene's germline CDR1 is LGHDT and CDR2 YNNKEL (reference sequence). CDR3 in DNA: TGTGCCAGCACCATGGGGGGACAGGGGGCTATGGCTTTCTTT. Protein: CASTMGGQGAMAFF.

The CDR3 nucleotides are TGTGCCAGCAGCTTCCGGACAGGGAGAGGTGAAAAACTGTTTTTT. Residues: CASSFRTGRGEKLFF. The chain couples TRBV28 to TRBJ1-4; TRBD1 matches 8 bases. The CDR3 loop spans 15 amino acids. Per the germline V gene, CDR1 is MDHEN and CDR2 is SYDVKM. Germline trimming cut 6 bases from V and 7 bases from J; bases unmatched to any gene: 10. The full variable domain, in which reference TRBV28 and TRBJ1-4 provide the parts outside the CDR3, is DVKVTQSSRYLVKRTGEKVFLECVQDMDHENMFWYRQDPGLGLRLIYFSYDVKMKEKGDIPEGYSVSREKKERFSLILESASTNQTSMYLCASSFRTGRGEKLFFGSGTQLSVL.

DNA of the CDR3: TGTGCCAGCAGTGTGTACAAAGCTCGGTTCGGTTCCGGTCAGCCCCAGCATTTT. It encodes CASSVYKARFGSGQPQHF. The chain carries TRBV6-1 and TRBJ1-5; D not certain. The CDR3 is 18 residues long. Per germline, CDR1 MNHNS and CDR2 SASEGT. Trimming cost V 4 bases and J 6 bases, with 25 bases left between them.